This TCR beta chain was identified during a study of siplizumab effects on memory and regulatory T cells (dated by TCRdb to about 2019). About the investigation overall: The study looked at the effect of siplizumab, an anti-CD2 antibody, on alloreactive T-cell subsets in allogeneic mixed lymphocyte reactions made from human PBMCs. The paper's findings and limits, for the study overall: Roughly 75-95% of proliferating CD4+ or CD8+ clones could not be assigned a naive or memory phenotype. Compared with memory T cells, unstimulated naive T cells appeared more diverse, and naive cells seemed to make a substantial contribution to the alloresponse. Siplizumab significantly reduced the cumulative frequency of alloreactive sequences traceable to unstimulated CD4+ memory T cells. Among mappable alloreactive CD4+ clones, an average Treg-derived fraction of roughly 69% was observed with siplizumab, compared with approximately 26% in control reactions. No functional confirmation was obtained for the suppressive function of proliferating Tregs from siplizumab cultures. Because sequences at frequencies below about 10^-5 were poorly captured, only a minor fraction of alloreactive clones could be mapped back to unstimulated subsets.

This clone was picked up one time. Its antigen remains unidentified. Base-call qualities are not available, and no considerably larger clone is one nucleotide away. Sorted unstimulated T cells, along with proliferating T cells recovered from mixed lymphocyte reactions, underwent TCRbeta CDR3 sequencing. Fresh whole blood from under 13 HLA-typed healthy donors was used as the source from which PBMCs were isolated. Library prep was done by the immunoSEQ multiplex PCR assay. The deep sequencing platform assayed 90,000 to 100,000 TCR templates per sample. Genomic DNA extracted from sorted T cells was the material used for TCRbeta CDR3 sequencing. In the original analysis: Clonal analysis of TCRbeta CDR3 data was done in the R programming language. Unstimulated samples were compared with post-reaction CFSE-low samples to define alloreactive CD4+ and CD8+ clones. Regulatory or non-regulatory origin of alloreactive CD4+ clones was assigned by matching sequences to the sorted unstimulated Treg and non-Treg repertoires. TCRdb stores this immuneACCESS table with in-frame sequences only. Part of the clones is absent; in the studies checked, under half of the shortfall reflects unresolved V genes, and no reason is known for the rest. V, J and clone size reflect that table, while D and trimming were determined from the DNA. For this sample there are over 70,000 clones; more than 80% appear just once. The top ten constitute about 15% of the sample.

Looking up the germline V gene yields CDR1 SGHRS and CDR2 YFSETQ. The CDR3, cysteine through phenylalanine, is 17 amino acids long. Only the CDR3 part of the read is kept: 51 bases, read in frame from the first base. Deletion took 0 bases off V and 0 bases off J, with a span of 13 bases between the germline ends. The source is a human donor in good health. In this chain, TRBV5-1 is recombined with TRBJ1-3, with TRBD1 as a weak D call on 5 bases. The sample consisted of CD4+ T cells sorted from blood. In nucleotide form, the sequence is TGCGCCAGCAGCTTGGTACCCAGGGACTCCTCTGGAAACACCATATATTTT. This encodes CASSLVPRDSSGNTIYF.